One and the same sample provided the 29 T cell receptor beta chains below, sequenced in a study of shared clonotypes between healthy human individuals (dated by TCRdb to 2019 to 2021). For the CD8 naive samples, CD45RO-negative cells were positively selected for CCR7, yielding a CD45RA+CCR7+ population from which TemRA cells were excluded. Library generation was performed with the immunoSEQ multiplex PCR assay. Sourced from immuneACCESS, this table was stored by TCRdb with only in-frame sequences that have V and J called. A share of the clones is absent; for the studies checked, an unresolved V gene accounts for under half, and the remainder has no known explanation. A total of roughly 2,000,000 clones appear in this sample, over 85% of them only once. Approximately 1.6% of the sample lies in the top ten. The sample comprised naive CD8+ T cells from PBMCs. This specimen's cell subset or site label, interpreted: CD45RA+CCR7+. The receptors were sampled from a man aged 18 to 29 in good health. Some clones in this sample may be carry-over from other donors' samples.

The CDR3 loop reads CATSYGGGTYEQYF. CDR3 coding DNA: TGTGCCACCAGCTACGGGGGCGGAACCTACGAGCAGTACTTC. This rearrangement joins TRBV15 to TRBJ2-7, with D possibly being TRBD1 or TRBD2 (6 bases each). V was cut by 5 bases and J by 2 bases, with 13 bases left in between. Germline CDR1 is LNHNV and CDR2 is YYDKDF (reference sequence). The CDR3 sequence is 14 residues long. The full variable domain, completed using reference TRBV15 and TRBJ2-7, is DAMVIQNPRYQVTQFGKPVTLSCSQTLNHNVMYWYQQKSSQAPKLLFHYYDKDFNNEADTPDNFQSRRPNTSFCFLDIRSPGLGDTAMYLCATSYGGGTYEQYFGPGTRLTVT.

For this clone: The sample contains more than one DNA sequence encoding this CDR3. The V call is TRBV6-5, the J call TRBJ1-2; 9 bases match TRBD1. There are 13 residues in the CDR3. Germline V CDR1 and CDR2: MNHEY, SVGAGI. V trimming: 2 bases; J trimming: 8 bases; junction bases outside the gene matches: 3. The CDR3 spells CASSYSGQGGYTF. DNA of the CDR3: TGTGCCAGCAGTTACAGCGGACAGGGGGGCTACACCTTC.

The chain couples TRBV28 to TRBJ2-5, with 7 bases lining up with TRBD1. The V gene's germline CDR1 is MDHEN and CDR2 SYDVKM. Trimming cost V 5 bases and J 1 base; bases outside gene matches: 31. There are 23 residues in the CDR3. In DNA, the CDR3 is TGTGCCAGCAGTCAGTCAGGGGGACCCAGCCAAGAGACCCAGGGACCCAGCCAAGAGACCCAGTACTTC. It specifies CASSQSGGPSQETQGPSQETQYF.

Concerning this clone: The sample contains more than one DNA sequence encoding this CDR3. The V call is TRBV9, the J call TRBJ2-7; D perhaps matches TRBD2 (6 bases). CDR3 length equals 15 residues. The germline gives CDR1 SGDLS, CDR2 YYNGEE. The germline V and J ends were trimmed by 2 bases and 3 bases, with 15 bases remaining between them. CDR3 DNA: TGTGCCAGCAGCGTTGGTCAGGGACTCAACTACGAGCAGTACTTC. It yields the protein CASSVGQGLNYEQYF.

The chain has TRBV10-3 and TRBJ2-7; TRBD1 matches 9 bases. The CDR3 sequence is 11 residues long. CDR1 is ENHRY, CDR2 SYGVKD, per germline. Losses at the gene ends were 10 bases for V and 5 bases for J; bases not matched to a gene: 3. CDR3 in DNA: TGTGCCACCGGGACAGGGAACGAGCAGTACTTC. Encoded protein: CATGTGNEQYF.

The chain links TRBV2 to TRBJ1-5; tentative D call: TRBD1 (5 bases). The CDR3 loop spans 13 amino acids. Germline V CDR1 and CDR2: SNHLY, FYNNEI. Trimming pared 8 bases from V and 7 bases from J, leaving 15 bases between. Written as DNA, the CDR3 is TGTGCCAGCCGGCAGGGCGGGCTCCAGCCCCAGCATTTT. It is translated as CASRQGGLQPQHF.

The CDR3 protein is CASTGGIGLPQPQHF. The CDR3 nucleotides are TGTGCCAGCACCGGGGGGATTGGGCTTCCTCAGCCCCAGCATTTT. The genes are TRBV7-2 and TRBJ1-5; possibly TRBD1 for D (5 bases). CDR1 SGHTA and CDR2 FQGNSA come from the germline V gene. The CDR3 spans 15 residues. V lost 7 bases and J 6 bases, leaving 19 bases between the germline ends.

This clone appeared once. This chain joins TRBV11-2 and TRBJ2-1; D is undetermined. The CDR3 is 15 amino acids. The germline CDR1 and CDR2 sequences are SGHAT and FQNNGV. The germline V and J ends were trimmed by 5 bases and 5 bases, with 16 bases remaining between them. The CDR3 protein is CASSPTLASNNEQFF. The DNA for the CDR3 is TGTGCCAGCAGCCCGACCCTGGCGAGCAACAATGAGCAGTTCTTC.

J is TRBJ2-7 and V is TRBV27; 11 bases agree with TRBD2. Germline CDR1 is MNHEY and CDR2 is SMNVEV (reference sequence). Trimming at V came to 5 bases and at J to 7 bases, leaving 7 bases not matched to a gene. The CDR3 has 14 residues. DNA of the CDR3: TGTGCCAGCAGTCCACTAGCGGGAGTTGAGGAGCAGTACTTC. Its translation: CASSPLAGVEEQYF.

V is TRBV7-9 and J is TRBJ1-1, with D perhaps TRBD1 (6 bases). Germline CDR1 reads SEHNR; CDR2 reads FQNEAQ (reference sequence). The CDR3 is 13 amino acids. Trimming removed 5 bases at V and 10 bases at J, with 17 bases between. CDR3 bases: TGTGCCAGCAGCAACAACGAGGGGGAGGGAGCTTTCTTT. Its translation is CASSNNEGEGAFF.

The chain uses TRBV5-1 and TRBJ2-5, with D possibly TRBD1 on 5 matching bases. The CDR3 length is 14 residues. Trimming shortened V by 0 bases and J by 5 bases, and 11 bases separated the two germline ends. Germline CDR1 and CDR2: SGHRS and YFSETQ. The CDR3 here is CASSLGQPAETQYF. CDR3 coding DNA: TGCGCCAGCAGCTTGGGACAGCCCGCGGAGACCCAGTACTTC.

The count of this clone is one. The CDR3 loop is CASSLWASGAQETQYF. The CDR3 nucleotides are TGTGCCAGCAGCCTTTGGGCTAGCGGGGCCCAAGAGACCCAGTACTTC. This chain links TRBV9 with TRBJ2-5; 9 positions agree with TRBD2. With 4 bases clipped from V and 1 base from J, the junction kept 8 bases outside the gene matches. The CDR3 runs to 16 residues. In germline, CDR1 is SGDLS, CDR2 YYNGEE.

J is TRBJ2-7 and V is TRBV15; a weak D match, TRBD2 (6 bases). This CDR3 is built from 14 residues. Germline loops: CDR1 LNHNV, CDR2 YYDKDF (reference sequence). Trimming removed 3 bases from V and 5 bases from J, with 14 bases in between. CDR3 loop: CATSRGLLADEQYF. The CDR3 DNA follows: TGTGCCACCAGCAGGGGACTCCTGGCGGACGAGCAGTACTTC.

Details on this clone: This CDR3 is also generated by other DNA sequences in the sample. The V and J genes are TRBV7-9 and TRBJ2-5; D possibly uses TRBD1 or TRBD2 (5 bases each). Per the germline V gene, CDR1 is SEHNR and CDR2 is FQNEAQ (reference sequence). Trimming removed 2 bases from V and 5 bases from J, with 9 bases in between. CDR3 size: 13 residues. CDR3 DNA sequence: TGTGCCAGCAGCTTACCGGGGCAGGAGACCCAGTACTTC. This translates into CASSLPGQETQYF.

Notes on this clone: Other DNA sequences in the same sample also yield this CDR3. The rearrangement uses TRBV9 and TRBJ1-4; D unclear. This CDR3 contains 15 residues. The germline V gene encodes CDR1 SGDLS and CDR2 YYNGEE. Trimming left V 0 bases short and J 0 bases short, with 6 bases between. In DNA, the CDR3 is TGTGCCAGCAGCGTAGGAGGAGCAACTAATGAAAAACTGTTTTTT. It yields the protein CASSVGGATNEKLFF.

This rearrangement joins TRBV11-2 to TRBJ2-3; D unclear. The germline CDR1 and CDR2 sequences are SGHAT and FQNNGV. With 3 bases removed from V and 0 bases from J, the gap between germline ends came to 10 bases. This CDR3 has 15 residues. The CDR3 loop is CASSLVRRSTDTQYF. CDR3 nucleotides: TGTGCCAGCAGCTTGGTACGCCGTAGCACAGATACGCAGTATTTT.

The CDR3 reads CASRAIDHNEQFF. For the CDR3, the DNA is TGTGCCAGCCGGGCCATAGACCACAATGAGCAGTTCTTC. The chain is built from TRBV27 and TRBJ2-1; no firm D call. Germline V gene lookup returns CDR1 MNHEY and CDR2 SMNVEV (reference sequence). The CDR3 runs to 13 residues. Trimming cost V 8 bases and J 5 bases, with 13 bases left between them.

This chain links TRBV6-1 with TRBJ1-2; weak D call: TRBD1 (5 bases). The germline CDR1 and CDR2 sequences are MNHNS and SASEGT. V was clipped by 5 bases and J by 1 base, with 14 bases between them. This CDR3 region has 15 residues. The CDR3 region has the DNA TGTGCCAGCAGTCTATGGGGTGGGGGTAACTATGGCTACACCTTC. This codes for CASSLWGGGNYGYTF.

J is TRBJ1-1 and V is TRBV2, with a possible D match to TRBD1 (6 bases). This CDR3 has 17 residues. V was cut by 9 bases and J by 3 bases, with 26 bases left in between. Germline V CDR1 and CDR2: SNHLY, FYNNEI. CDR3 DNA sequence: TGTGCCAGGACCTCCAATCAGGGGCCCCGTGTGGACACTGAAGCTTTCTTT. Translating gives CARTSNQGPRVDTEAFF.

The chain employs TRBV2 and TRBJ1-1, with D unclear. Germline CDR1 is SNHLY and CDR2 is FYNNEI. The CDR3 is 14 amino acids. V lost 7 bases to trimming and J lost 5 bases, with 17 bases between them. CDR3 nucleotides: TGTGCCAGCAAAGAAGGAATTCTGGGGACTGAAGCTTTCTTT. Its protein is CASKEGILGTEAFF.

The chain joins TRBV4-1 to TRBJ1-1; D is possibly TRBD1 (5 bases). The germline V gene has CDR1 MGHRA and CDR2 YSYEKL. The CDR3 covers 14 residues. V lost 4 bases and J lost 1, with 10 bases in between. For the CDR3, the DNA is TGCGCCAGCAGCCCCGGGGGGGAGAACACTGAAGCTTTCTTT. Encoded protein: CASSPGGENTEAFF.

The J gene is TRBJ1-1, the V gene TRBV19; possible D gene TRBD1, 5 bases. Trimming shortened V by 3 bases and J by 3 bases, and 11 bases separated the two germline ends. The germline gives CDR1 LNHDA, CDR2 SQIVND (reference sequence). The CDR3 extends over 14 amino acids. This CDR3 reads CASSIGGVDTEAFF. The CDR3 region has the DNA TGTGCCAGTAGTATTGGAGGGGTCGACACTGAAGCTTTCTTT.

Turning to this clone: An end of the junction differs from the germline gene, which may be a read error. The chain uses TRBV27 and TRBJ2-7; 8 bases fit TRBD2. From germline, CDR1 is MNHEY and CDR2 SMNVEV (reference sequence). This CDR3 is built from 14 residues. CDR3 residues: CASSASGRSSEQYF. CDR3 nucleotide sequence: TGTGCCAGCAGCGCCAGCGGGAGATCCTCCGAGCAGTACTTC.

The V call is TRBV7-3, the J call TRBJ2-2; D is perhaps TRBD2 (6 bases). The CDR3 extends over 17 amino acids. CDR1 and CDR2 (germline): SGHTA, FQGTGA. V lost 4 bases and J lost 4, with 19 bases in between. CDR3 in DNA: TGTGCCAGCAGCTCTCCATCTCGGGAGAGTAGCACCGGGGAGCTGTTTTTT. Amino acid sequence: CASSSPSRESSTGELFF.

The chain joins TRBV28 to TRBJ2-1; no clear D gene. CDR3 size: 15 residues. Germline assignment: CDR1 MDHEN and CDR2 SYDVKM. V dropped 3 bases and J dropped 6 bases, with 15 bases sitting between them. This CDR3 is CASSLVRVRLNEQFF. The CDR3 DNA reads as TGTGCCAGCAGTTTGGTTAGGGTCCGGCTCAATGAGCAGTTCTTC. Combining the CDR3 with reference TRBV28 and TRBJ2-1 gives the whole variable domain DVKVTQSSRYLVKRTGEKVFLECVQDMDHENMFWYRQDPGLGLRLIYFSYDVKMKEKGDIPEGYSVSREKKERFSLILESASTNQTSMYLCASSLVRVRLNEQFFGPGTRLTVL.

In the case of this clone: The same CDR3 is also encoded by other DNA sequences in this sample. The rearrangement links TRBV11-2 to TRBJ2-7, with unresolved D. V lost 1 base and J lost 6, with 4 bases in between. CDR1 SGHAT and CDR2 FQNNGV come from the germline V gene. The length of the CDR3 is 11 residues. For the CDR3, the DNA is TGTGCCAGCAGCTTAGGACCCGAGCAGTACTTC. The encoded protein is CASSLGPEQYF.

The DNA of the CDR3 is TGTGCCAGCAGTTTGGGTGGACCGGGCCGTGGGGCAGATACGCAGTATTTT. Translated, it gives CASSLGGPGRGADTQYF. The rearrangement uses TRBV28 and TRBJ2-3, with D hard to call. Germline-derived CDR1 and CDR2 are MDHEN and SYDVKM. Between the trimmed V and J ends, which lost 3 bases and 4 bases, there was a span of 20 bases. The CDR3 covers 17 residues.

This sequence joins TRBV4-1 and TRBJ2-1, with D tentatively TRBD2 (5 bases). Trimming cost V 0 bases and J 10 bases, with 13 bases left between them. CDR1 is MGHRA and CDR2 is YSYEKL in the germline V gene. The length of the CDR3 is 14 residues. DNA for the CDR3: TGCGCCAGCAGCCAAGATAGAGCGGCTGTCGAGCAGTTCTTC. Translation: CASSQDRAAVEQFF.

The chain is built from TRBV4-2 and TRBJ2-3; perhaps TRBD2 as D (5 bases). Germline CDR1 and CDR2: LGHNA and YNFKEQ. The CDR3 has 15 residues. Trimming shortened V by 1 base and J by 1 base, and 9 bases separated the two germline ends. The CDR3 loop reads CASSQVGVGTDTQYF. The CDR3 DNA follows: TGTGCCAGCAGCCAAGTGGGAGTAGGCACAGATACGCAGTATTTT.